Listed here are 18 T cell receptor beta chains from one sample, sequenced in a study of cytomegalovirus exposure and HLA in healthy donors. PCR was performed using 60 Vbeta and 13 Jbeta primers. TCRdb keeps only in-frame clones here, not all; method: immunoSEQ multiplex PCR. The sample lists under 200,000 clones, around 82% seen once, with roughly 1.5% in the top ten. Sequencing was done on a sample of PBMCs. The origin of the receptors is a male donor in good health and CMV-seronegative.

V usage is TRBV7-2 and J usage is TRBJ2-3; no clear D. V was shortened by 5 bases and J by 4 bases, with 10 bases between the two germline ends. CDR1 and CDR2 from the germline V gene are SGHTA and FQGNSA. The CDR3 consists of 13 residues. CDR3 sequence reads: CASSPLRADTQYF. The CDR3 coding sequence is TGTGCCAGCAGCCCTCTTCGAGCAGATACGCAGTATTTT.

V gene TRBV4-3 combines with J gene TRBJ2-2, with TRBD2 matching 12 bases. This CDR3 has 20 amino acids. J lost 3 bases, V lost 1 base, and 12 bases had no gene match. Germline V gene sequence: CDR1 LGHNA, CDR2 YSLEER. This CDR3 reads CASSQGPKTSGSTYTGELFF. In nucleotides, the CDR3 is TGCGCCAGCAGCCAAGGCCCCAAGACTAGCGGGAGCACCTACACCGGGGAGCTGTTTTTT.

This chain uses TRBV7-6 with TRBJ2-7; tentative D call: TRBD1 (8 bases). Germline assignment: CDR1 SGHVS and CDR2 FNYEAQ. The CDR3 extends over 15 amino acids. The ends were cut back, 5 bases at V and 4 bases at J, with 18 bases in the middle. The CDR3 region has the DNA TGTGCCAGCAGCCCATACAGGGGGGGCTTGTACGAGCAGTACTTC. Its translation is CASSPYRGGLYEQYF.

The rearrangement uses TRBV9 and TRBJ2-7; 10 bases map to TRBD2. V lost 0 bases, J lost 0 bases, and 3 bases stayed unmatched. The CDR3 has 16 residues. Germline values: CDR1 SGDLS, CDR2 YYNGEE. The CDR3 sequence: CASSVVAGGSSYEQYF. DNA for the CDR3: TGTGCCAGCAGCGTAGTAGCGGGGGGTAGCTCCTACGAGCAGTACTTC.

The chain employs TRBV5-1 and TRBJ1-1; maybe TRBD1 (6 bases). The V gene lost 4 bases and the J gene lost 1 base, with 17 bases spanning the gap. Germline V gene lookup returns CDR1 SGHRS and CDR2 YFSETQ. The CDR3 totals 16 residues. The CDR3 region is CASSAQGRMRNTEAFF. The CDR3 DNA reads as TGCGCCAGCAGCGCCCAGGGGCGAATGAGGAACACTGAAGCTTTCTTT.

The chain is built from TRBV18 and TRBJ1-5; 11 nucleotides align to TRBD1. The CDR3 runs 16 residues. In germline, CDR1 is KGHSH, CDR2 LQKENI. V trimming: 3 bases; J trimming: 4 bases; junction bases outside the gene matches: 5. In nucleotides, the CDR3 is TGTGCCAGCTCACCGACGGGGACAGGGGGGAATCAGCCCCAGCATTTT. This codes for CASSPTGTGGNQPQHF.

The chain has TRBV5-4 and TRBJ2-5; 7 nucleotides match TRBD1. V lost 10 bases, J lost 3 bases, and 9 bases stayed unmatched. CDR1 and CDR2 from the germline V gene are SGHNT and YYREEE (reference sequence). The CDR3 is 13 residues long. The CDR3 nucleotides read TGTGCCGCCCGGGACAGAGATGAAGAGACCCAGTACTTC. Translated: CAARDRDEETQYF.

CDR3 nucleotides: TGTGCCTGGAGTCTACAGGGGGCATTCAAGGGCTACACCTTC. The encoded protein is CAWSLQGAFKGYTF. V gene TRBV30 combines with J gene TRBJ1-2, with TRBD1 matching 9 bases. J gave up 8 bases and V 2 bases, and 9 bases lay outside the gene matches. The germline V gene encodes CDR1 GTSNPN and CDR2 SVGIG (reference sequence). This CDR3 is 14 amino acids long.

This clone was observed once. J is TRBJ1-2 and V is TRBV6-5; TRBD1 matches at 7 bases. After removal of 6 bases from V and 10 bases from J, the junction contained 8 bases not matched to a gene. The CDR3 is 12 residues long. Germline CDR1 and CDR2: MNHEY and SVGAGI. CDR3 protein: CASRGRGQHYTF. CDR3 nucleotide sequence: TGTGCCAGCAGGGGTAGGGGACAGCACTACACCTTC.

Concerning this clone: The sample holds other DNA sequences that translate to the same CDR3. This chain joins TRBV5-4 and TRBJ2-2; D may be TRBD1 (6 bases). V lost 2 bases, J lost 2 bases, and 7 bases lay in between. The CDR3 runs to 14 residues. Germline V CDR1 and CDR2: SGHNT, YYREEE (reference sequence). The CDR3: CASSLQGNTGELFF. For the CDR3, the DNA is TGTGCCAGCAGCTTACAGGGCAACACCGGGGAGCTGTTTTTT.

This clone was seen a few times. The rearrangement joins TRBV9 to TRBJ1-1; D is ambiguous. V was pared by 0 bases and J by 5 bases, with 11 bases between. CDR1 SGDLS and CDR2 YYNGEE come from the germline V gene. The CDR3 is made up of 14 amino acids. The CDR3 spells CASSVVSDSTEAFF. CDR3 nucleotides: TGTGCCAGCAGCGTAGTGTCAGACTCTACTGAAGCTTTCTTT.

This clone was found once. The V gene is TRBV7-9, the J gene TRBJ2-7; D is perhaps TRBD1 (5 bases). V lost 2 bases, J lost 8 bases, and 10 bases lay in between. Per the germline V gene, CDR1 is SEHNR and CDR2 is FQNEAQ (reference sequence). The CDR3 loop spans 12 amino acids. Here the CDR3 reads CASSLSTVQQYF. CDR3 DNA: TGTGCCAGCAGCTTATCGACAGTGCAGCAGTACTTC.

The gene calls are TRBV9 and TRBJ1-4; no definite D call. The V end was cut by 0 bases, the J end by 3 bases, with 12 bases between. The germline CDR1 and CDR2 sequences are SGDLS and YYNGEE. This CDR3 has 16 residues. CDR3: CASSVGGVRANEKLFF. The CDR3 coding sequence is TGTGCCAGCAGCGTAGGTGGGGTGCGGGCTAATGAAAAACTGTTTTTT.

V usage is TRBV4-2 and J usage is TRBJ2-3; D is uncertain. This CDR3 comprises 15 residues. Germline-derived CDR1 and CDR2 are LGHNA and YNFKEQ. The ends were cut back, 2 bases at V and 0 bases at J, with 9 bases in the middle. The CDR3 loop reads CASSQQIGSTDTQYF. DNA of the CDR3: TGTGCCAGCAGCCAACAAATCGGGAGCACAGATACGCAGTATTTT.

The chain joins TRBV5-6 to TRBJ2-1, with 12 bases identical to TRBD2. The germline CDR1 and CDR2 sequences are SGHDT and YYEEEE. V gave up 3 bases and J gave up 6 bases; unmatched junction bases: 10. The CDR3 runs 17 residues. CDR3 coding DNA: TGTGCCAGCAGCTCCTCCACTACTAGCGGGAGGTCCAATGAGCAGTTCTTC. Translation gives CASSSSTTSGRSNEQFF.

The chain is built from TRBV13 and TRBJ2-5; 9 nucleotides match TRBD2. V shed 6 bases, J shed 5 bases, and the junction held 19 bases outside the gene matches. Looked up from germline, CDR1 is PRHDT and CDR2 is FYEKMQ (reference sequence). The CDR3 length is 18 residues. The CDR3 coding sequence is TGTGCCAGCAGTCGTGCCAAGGGGCGCGGGAGGGCCTGGGAGACCCAGTACTTC. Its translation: CASSRAKGRGRAWETQYF.

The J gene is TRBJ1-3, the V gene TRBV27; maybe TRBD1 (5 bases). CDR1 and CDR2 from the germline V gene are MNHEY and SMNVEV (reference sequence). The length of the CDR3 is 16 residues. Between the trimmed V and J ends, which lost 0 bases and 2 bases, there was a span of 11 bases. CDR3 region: CASSLSGGYAGNTIYF. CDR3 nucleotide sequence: TGTGCCAGCAGTTTATCGGGGGGGTATGCTGGAAACACCATATATTTT.

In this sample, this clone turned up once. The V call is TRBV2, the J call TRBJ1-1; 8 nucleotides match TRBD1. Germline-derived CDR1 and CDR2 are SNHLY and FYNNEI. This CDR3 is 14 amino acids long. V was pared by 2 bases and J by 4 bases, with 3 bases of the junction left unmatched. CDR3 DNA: TGTGCCAGCAGTGAACGACAGGGGCGCACTGAAGCTTTCTTT. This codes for CASSERQGRTEAFF.